The 17 T cell receptor beta chains below come from one sample, sequenced in a study of early T cells in non-severe SARS-CoV-2 infection (dated by TCRdb to the early 2020s). Libraries were made using 5' RACE. The sample was run on a NextSeq 500. Through fastp at Q25 and MiXCR, TCRdb rebuilt clones from the public reads, retaining in-frame beta chains. Records with the same CDR3 protein are collapsed into one entry carrying the most frequent genes and DNA. The sample records fewer than 85,000 distinct CDR3 sequences, around 16% of which are singletons. In total, the top ten clones hold around 10% of the sample. Sequencing was carried out using whole blood. All receptors come from an adult who was a healthcare worker with PCR-confirmed SARS-CoV-2 infection or an uninfected control (not recorded which).

This clonotype was picked up many times. V and J are TRBV20-1 and TRBJ2-7; TRBD2 agrees at 9 bases. Germline V gene data show CDR1 as DFQATT and CDR2 as SNEGSKA (reference sequence). The CDR3 runs 15 residues. The J segment lost 2 bases and the V segment lost 5 bases, leaving 10 bases of the junction unmatched. CDR3 amino acids: CSAFISGGPPYEQYF. The CDR3 nucleotides are TGCAGTGCTTTTATCAGCGGGGGGCCTCCCTACGAGCAGTACTTC.

The rearrangement uses TRBV7-6 and TRBJ2-3; D remains unclear. Germline V CDR1 and CDR2: SGHVS, FNYEAQ. V lost 4 bases and J lost 5, with 13 bases in between. The CDR3 length is 14 residues. Written as DNA, the CDR3 is TGTGCCAGCAGCTCCCGTGGAAGAGGAGATACGCAGTATTTT. It translates to CASSSRGRGDTQYF.

The V gene is TRBV5-4, the J gene TRBJ2-1; D remains unclear. V was cut by 0 bases and J by 8 bases, with 9 bases left in between. CDR3 length: 13 residues. Germline V lookup: CDR1 SGHNT, CDR2 YYREEE (reference sequence). CDR3 in amino acids: CASSLAGVYEQFF. In DNA form, the CDR3 reads TGTGCCAGCAGCTTGGCTGGGGTCTATGAGCAGTTCTTC.

This clonotype has just a few counts. The chain joins TRBV12-3 or TRBV12-4 to TRBJ2-1, with TRBD2 as a possible D gene (7 bases). The CDR3 runs 14 residues. The germline V and J ends were trimmed by 6 bases and 7 bases, with 16 bases remaining between them. The CDR3 reads CASSLRGGGNEQFF. As DNA, the CDR3 is TGTGCCAGCAGCCTGAGGGGAGGGGGGAATGAGCAGTTCTTC.

This clonotype occurred a few times. V gene TRBV5-1 combines with J gene TRBJ2-7; D remains ambiguous. Germline V lookup: CDR1 SGHRS, CDR2 YFSETQ. This CDR3 contains 11 residues. Trimming shortened V by 6 bases and J by 4 bases, and 8 bases separated the two germline ends. DNA of the CDR3: TGCGCCAGCACGAAGGGTTACGAGCAGTACTTC. It translates to CASTKGYEQYF.

The V and J genes are TRBV27 and TRBJ2-7; the D is unclear. Germline CDR1 is MNHEY and CDR2 is SMNVEV (reference sequence). This CDR3 region has 13 residues. The ends were cut back, 6 bases at V and 4 bases at J, with 13 bases in the middle. The CDR3 spells CASRQSGYYEQYF. CDR3 DNA sequence: TGTGCCAGCAGACAGAGTGGATATTACGAGCAGTACTTC.

This clonotype was seen more than once but under ten times. The chain couples TRBV12-3 or TRBV12-4 to TRBJ2-3; no reliable D call. This CDR3 spans 17 amino acids. The V end was cut by 5 bases, the J end by 1 base, with 19 bases between. Here the CDR3 reads CASSPLGSDAGTDTQYF. The CDR3 DNA reads as TGTGCCAGCAGTCCGTTAGGGTCCGACGCGGGCACAGATACGCAGTATTTT.

The J gene is TRBJ2-1, the V gene TRBV11-3; 9 nucleotides match TRBD1. The CDR3 runs 14 residues. V trimming: 7 bases; J trimming: 5 bases; junction bases outside the gene matches: 6. The germline gives CDR1 SGHNT, CDR2 YENEEA. CDR3 amino acids: CASTAGQGHNEQFF. CDR3 DNA sequence: TGTGCCAGCACCGCGGGACAGGGCCACAATGAGCAGTTCTTC. The full variable domain, its missing parts supplied by reference TRBV11-3 and TRBJ2-1, is EAGVVQSPRYKIIEKKQPVAFWCNPISGHNTLYWYLQNLGQGPELLIRYENEEAVDDSQLPKDRFSAERLKGVDSTLKIQPAELGDSAVYLCASTAGQGHNEQFFGPGTRLTVL.

In this sample, this clonotype turned up many times. V usage is TRBV7-6 and J usage is TRBJ2-3, with a weak D call TRBD2 (6 bases). CDR1 is SGHVS and CDR2 is FNYEAQ in the germline V gene. V lost 3 bases and J lost 3, with 10 bases in between. The CDR3 spans 14 residues. CDR3 region: CASSLGGETDTQYF. CDR3 in DNA: TGTGCCAGCAGCTTGGGCGGGGAAACAGATACGCAGTATTTT.

V gene TRBV24-1 combines with J gene TRBJ1-3; possibly TRBD1 for D (5 bases). The CDR3 contains 14 residues. Germline values: CDR1 KGHDR, CDR2 SFDVKD. V was trimmed by 9 bases and J by 2 bases, leaving 13 bases between them. CDR3 nucleotides: TGTGCCACCCTTGACAGTTGGGCTGGAAACACCATATATTTT. Its protein is CATLDSWAGNTIYF.

This chain joins TRBV5-1 and TRBJ1-1; TRBD1 is a possible D gene (5 bases). CDR3 length equals 14 residues. The ends were cut back, 6 bases at V and 2 bases at J, with 14 bases in the middle. CDR1 is SGHRS and CDR2 is YFSETQ in the germline V gene. CDR3 sequence: CASTSGAFNTEAFF. In DNA, the CDR3 is TGCGCCAGCACCTCTGGGGCTTTTAACACTGAAGCTTTCTTT.

This rearrangement joins TRBV4-1 to TRBJ2-5; TRBD2 aligns across 15 bases. Germline assignment: CDR1 MGHRA and CDR2 YSYEKL. The CDR3 contains 16 residues. J gave up 4 bases and V 4 bases, and 4 bases lay outside the gene matches. This CDR3 is CASSPLGLAGGETQYF. CDR3 sequence (DNA): TGCGCCAGCAGCCCCCTGGGACTAGCGGGGGGAGAGACCCAGTACTTC.

This clonotype has just a few counts. V is TRBV9 and J is TRBJ2-7, with TRBD2 identical over 8 bases. Germline values: CDR1 SGDLS, CDR2 YYNGEE. This CDR3 spans 15 amino acids. V shed 2 bases and J 3 bases; nucleotides not matched to a gene: 7. Written as DNA, the CDR3 is TGTGCCAGCAGCGTGGAAGGGAGCGGGAGCTACGAGCAGTACTTC. Translated, it gives CASSVEGSGSYEQYF.

This chain connects TRBV7-6 to TRBJ2-5; D gene unclear. CDR3 length equals 12 residues. Per the germline V gene, CDR1 is SGHVS and CDR2 is FNYEAQ. The V end was cut by 5 bases, the J end by 5 bases, with 9 bases between. CDR3 DNA sequence: TGTGCCAGCAGCCTCCCGAAGGAGACCCAGTACTTC. It codes for CASSLPKETQYF.

This clonotype occurred a few times. J is TRBJ1-1 and V is TRBV11-1; unclear D gene. The V gene's germline CDR1 is SGHAT and CDR2 FQDESV (reference sequence). The CDR3 contains 15 residues. V shed 0 bases and J shed 1 base, with 9 bases lying between them. CDR3 coding DNA: TGTGCCAGCAGCTTAGCTGATGAGGGGAACACTGAAGCTTTCTTT. This gives the protein CASSLADEGNTEAFF.

This clonotype has just a few counts. The chain combines TRBV7-9 with TRBJ2-7; 7 bases line up with TRBD2. Looked up from germline, CDR1 is SEHNR and CDR2 is FQNEAQ (reference sequence). This CDR3 is built from 15 residues. Trimming took 5 bases from V and 0 from J; bases not matched to a gene: 7. The CDR3 DNA reads TGTGCCAGCAGCCCCCGACTAGCCAACTCCTACGAGCAGTACTTC. The encoded protein is CASSPRLANSYEQYF. Using reference TRBV7-9 and TRBJ2-7 for the parts outside the CDR3, the full variable domain is DTGVSQNPRHKITKRGQNVTFRCDPISEHNRLYWYRQTLGQGPEFLTYFQNEAQLEKSRLLSDRFSAERPKGSFSTLEIQRTEQGDSAMYLCASSPRLANSYEQYFGPGTRLTVT.

The chain is built from TRBV11-3 and TRBJ2-5; perhaps TRBD1 as D (6 bases). The CDR3 has 15 residues. Germline CDR1 reads SGHNT; CDR2 reads YENEEA. V was cut by 4 bases and J by 3 bases, with 15 bases left in between. Here the CDR3 reads CASSSRQVDEETQYF. The DNA of the CDR3 is TGTGCCAGCAGCTCACGACAGGTCGATGAAGAGACCCAGTACTTC.